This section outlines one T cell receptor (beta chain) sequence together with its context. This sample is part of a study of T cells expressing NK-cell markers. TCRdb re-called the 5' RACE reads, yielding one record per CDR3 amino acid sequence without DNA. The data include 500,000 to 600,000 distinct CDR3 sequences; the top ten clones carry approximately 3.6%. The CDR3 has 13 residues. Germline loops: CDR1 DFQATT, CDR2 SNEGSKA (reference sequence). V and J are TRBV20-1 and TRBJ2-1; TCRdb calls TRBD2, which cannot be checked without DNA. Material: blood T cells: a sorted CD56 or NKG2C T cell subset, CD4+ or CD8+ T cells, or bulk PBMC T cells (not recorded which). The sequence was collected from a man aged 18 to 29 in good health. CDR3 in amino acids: CSARAGDYNEQFF.